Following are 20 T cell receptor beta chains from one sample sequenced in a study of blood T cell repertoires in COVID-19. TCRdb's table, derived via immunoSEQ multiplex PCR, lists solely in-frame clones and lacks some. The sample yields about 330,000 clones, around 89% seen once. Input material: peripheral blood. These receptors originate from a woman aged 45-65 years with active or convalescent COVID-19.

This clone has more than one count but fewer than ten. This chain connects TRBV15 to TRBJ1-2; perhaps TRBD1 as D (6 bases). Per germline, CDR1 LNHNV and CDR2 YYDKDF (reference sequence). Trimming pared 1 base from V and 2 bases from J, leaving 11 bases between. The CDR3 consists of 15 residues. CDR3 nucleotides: TGTGCCACCAGCAGAGCCACAGGGACCAACTATGGCTACACCTTC. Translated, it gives CATSRATGTNYGYTF.

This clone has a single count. The DNA for the CDR3 is TGTGCCAGCTCACCAAGGGACTTTCAAGAGACCCAGTACTTC. Amino acid sequence: CASSPRDFQETQYF. The chain employs TRBV18 and TRBJ2-5, with D possibly TRBD2 on 6 matching bases. The length of the CDR3 is 14 residues. Trimming removed 2 bases at V and 2 bases at J, with 9 bases between. Germline CDR1 and CDR2: KGHSH and LQKENI.

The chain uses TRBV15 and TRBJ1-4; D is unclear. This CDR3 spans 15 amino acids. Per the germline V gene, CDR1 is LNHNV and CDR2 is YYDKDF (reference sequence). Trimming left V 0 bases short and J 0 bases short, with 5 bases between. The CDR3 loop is CATSRDRATNEKLFF. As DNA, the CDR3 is TGTGCCACCAGCAGAGACCGGGCAACTAATGAAAAACTGTTTTTT.

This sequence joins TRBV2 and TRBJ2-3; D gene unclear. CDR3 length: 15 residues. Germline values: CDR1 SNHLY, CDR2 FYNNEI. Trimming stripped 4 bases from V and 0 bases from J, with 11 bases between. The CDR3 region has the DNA TGTGCCAGCAGTGTCGGAGCGTCTAGCACAGATACGCAGTATTTT. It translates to CASSVGASSTDTQYF. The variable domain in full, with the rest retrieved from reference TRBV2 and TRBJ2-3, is EPEVTQTPSHQVTQMGQEVILRCVPISNHLYFYWYRQILGQKVEFLVSFYNNEISEKSEIFDDQFSVERPDGSNFTLKIRSTKLEDSAMYFCASSVGASSTDTQYFGPGTRLTVL.

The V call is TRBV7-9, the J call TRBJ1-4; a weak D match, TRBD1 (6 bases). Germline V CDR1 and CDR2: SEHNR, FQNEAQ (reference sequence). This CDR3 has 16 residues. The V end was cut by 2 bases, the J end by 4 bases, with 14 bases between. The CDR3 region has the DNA TGTGCCAGCAGCTTAATTGCAGGGGACGATAATGAAAAACTGTTTTTT. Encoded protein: CASSLIAGDDNEKLFF.

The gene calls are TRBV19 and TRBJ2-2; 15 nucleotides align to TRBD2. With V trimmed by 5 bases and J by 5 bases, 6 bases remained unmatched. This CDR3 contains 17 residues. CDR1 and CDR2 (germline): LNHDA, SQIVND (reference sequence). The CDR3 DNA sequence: TGTGCCAGTAGTCGGACTAGCGGGAGGGCCGGGACCGGGGAGCTGTTTTTT. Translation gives CASSRTSGRAGTGELFF.

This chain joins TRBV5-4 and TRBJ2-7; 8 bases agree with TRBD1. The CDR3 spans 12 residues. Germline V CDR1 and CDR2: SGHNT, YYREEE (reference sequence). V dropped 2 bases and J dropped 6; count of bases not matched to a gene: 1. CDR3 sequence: CASSFGQGEQYF. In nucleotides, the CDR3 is TGTGCCAGCAGCTTCGGACAGGGCGAGCAGTACTTC.

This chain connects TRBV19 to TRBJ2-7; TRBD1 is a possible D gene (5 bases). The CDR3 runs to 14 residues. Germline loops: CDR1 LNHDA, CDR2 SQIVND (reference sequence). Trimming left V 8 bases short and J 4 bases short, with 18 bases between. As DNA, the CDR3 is TGTGCCAGTCGAAACTCCACCAGGGCATACGAGCAGTACTTC. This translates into CASRNSTRAYEQYF. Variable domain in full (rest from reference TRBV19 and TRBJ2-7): DGGITQSPKYLFRKEGQNVTLSCEQNLNHDAMYWYRQDPGQGLRLIYYSQIVNDFQKGDIAEGYSVSREKKESFPLTVTSAQKNPTAFYLCASRNSTRAYEQYFGPGTRLTVT.

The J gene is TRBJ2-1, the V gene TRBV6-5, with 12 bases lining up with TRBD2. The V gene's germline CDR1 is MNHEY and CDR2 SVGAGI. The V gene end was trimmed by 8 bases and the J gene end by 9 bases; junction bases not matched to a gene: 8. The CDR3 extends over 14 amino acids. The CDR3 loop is CASEASGGATEQFF. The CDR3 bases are TGTGCCAGCGAGGCTAGCGGGGGGGCCACTGAGCAGTTCTTC.

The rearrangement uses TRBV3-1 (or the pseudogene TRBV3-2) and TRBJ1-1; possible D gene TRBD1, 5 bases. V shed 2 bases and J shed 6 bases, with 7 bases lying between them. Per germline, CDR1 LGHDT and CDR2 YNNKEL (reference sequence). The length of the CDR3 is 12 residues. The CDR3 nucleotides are TGTGCCAGCAGCCAAAGGGGTTCTGAAGCTTTCTTT. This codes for CASSQRGSEAFF.

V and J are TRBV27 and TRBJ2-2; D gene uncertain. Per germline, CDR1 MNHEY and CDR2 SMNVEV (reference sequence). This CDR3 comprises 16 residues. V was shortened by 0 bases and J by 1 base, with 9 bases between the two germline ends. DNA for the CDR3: TGTGCCAGCAGTTTATCCCCAAGCCTGAACACCGGGGAGCTGTTTTTT. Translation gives CASSLSPSLNTGELFF.

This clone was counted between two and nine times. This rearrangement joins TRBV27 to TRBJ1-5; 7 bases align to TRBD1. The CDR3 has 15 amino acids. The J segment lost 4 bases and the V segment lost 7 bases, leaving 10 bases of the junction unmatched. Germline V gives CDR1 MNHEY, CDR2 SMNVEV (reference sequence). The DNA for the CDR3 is TGTGCCAGCACCCCACAGGGGAAGGGGAATCAGCCCCAGCATTTT. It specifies CASTPQGKGNQPQHF.

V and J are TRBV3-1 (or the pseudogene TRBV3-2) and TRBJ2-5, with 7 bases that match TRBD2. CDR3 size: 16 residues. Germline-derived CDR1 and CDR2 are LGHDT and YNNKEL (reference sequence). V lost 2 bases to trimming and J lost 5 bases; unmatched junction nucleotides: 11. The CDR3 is CASSQPGRGLVETQYF. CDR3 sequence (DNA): TGTGCCAGCAGCCAACCTGGGAGGGGCTTGGTTGAGACCCAGTACTTC.

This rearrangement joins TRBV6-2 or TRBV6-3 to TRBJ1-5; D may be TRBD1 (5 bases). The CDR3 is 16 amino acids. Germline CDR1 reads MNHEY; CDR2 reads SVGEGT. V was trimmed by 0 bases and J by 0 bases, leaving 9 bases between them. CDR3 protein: CASSYSGRNSNQPQHF. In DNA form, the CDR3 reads TGTGCCAGCAGTTACTCGGGGCGCAATAGCAATCAGCCCCAGCATTTT.

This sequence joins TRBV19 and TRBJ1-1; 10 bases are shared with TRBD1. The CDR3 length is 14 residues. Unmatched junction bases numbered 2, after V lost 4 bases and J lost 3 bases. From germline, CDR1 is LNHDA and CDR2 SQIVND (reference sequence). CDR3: CASSNGQGDTEAFF. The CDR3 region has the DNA TGTGCCAGTAGTAATGGACAGGGGGACACTGAAGCTTTCTTT.

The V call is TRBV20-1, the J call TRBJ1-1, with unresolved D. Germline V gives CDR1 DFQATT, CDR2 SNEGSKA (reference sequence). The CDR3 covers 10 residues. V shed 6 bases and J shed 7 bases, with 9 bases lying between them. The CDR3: CSASPYEAFF. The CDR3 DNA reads TGCAGTGCCTCCCCCTATGAAGCTTTCTTT.

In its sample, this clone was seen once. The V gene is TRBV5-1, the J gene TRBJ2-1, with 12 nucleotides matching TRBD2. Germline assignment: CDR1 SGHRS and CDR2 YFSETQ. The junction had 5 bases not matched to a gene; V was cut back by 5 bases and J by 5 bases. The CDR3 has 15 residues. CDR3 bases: TGCGCCAGCAGATTAGGGACTAGCGGGCACAATGAGCAGTTCTTC. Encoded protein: CASRLGTSGHNEQFF.

CDR3 sequence (DNA): TGTGCCAGTAGTATAGCAGCGAATAATTCACCCCTCCACTTT. This translates into CASSIAANNSPLHF. The chain has TRBV19 and TRBJ1-6, with D unresolved. The CDR3 is 14 amino acids. The germline gives CDR1 LNHDA, CDR2 SQIVND (reference sequence). Trimming left V 1 base short and J 5 bases short, with 6 bases between.

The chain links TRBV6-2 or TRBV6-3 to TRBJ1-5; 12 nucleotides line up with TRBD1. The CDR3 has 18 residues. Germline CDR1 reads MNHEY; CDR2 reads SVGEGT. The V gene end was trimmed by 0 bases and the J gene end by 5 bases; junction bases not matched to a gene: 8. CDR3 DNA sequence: TGTGCCAGCAGTTACTCTGGCCCCGGGACAGGGGGCCATCAGCCCCAGCATTTT. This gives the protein CASSYSGPGTGGHQPQHF.

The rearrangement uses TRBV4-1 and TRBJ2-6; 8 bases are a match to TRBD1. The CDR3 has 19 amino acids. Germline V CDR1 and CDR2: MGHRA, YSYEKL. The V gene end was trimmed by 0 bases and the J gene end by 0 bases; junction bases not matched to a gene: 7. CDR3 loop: CASSQDTWDRSSGANVLTF. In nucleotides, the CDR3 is TGCGCCAGCAGCCAAGATACCTGGGACAGGTCCTCTGGGGCCAACGTCCTGACTTTC.